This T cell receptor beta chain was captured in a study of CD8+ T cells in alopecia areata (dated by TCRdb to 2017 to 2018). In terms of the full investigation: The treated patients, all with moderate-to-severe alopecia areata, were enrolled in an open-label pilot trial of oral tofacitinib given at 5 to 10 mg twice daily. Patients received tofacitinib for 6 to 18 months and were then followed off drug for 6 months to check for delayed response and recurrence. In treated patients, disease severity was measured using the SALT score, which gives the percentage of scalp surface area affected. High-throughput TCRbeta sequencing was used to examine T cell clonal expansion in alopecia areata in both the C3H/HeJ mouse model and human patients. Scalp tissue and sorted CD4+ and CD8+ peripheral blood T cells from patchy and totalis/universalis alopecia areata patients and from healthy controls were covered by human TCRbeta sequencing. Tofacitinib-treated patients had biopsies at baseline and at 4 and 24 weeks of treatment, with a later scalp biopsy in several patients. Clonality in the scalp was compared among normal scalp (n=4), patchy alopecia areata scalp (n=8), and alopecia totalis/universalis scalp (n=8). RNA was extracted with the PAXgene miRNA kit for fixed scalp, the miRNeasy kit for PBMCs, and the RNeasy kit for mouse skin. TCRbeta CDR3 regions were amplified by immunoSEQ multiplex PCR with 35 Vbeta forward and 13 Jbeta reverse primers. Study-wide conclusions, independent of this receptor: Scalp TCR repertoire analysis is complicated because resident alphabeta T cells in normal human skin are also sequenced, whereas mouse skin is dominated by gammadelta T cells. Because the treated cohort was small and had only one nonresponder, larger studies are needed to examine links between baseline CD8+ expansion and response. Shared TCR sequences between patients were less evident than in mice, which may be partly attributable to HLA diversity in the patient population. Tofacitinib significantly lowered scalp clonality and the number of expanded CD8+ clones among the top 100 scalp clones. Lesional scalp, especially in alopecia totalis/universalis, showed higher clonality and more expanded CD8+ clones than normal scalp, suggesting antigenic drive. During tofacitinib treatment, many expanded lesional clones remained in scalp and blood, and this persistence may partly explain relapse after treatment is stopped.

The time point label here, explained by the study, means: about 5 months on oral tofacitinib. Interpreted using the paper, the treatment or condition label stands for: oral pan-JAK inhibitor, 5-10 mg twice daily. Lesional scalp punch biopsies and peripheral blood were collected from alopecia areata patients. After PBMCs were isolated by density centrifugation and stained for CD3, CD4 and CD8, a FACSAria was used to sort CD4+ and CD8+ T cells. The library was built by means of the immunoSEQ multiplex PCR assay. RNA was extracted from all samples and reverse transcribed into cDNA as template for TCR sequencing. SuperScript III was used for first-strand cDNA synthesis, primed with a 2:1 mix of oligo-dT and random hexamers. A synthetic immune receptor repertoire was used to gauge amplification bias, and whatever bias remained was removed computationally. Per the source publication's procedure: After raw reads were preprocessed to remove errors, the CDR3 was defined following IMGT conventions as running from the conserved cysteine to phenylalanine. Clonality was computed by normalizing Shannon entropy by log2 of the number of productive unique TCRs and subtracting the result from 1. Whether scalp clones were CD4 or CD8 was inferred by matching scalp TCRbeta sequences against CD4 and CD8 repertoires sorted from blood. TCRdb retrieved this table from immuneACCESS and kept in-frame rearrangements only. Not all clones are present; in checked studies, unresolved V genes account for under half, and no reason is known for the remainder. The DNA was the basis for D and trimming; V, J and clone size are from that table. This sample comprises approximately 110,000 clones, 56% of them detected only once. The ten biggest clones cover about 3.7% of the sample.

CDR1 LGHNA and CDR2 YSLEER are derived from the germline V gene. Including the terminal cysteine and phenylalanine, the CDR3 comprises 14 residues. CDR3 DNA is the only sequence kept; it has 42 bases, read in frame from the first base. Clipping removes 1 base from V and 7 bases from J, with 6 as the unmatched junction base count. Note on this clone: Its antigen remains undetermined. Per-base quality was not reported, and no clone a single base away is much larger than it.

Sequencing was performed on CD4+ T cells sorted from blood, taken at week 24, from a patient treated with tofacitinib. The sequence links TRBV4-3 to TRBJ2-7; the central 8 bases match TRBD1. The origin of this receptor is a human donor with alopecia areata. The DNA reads TGCGCCAGCAGCCAAGCCCCTAGGACAGGGGAGCAGTACTTC. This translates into CASSQAPRTGEQYF.